One and the same sample provided the 29 T cell receptor beta chains below, sequenced in a study of T-cell memory formation after mild COVID-19. From the 5' RACE reads, TCRdb called clonotypes with MiXCR, one entry per CDR3 protein. The repertoire holds around 250,000 distinct CDR3 sequences, with around 15% as singletons. Specimen: PBMCs or a T cell subset sorted from them (not recorded which). These TCRs come from a man aged 18 to 30 who had mild COVID-19 (a few samples of this study predate the infection). Cell type and time point are not known.

This CDR3 reads CASSLMDSGGTEAFF. DNA of the CDR3: TGCGCCAGCAGCCTTATGGACAGTGGGGGCACTGAAGCTTTCTTT. The chain carries TRBV5-1 and TRBJ1-1; maybe TRBD1 (6 bases). The V end lost 4 bases, the J end lost 4 bases, and 17 bases lay between the germline ends. Germline-derived CDR1 and CDR2 are SGHRS and YFSETQ. CDR3 length: 15 amino acids. The full variable domain, completed using reference TRBV5-1 and TRBJ1-1, is KAGVTQTPRYLIKTRGQQVTLSCSPISGHRSVSWYQQTPGQGLQFLFEYFSETQRNKGNFPGRFSGRQFSNSRSEMNVSTLELGDSALYLCASSLMDSGGTEAFFGQGTRLTVV.

This clonotype was detected many times. The chain links TRBV2 to TRBJ1-5, with D maybe TRBD1 (6 bases). With 5 bases removed from V and 5 bases from J, the gap between germline ends came to 13 bases. The CDR3 consists of 14 residues. Germline V CDR1 and CDR2: SNHLY, FYNNEI. DNA for the CDR3: TGTGCCAGCAGTTTTACAGGGATATATCAGCCCCAGCATTTT. This sequence encodes CASSFTGIYQPQHF.

This clonotype turned up a few times. The chain recombines TRBV6-2 or TRBV6-3 with TRBJ1-1; possible D gene TRBD1, 6 bases. Between the trimmed V and J ends, which lost 9 bases and 5 bases, there was a span of 16 bases. Germline lookup yields CDR1 MNHEY and CDR2 SVGEGT. The CDR3 spans 13 residues. CDR3 region: CASHRGQRTEAFF. For the CDR3, the DNA is TGTGCCAGTCACCGGGGGCAGAGGACTGAAGCTTTCTTT.

This clonotype occurred a few times. The chain's CDR3 is CASSFTGTVVPLHF. The CDR3 nucleotides are TGTGCCAGCAGCTTTACCGGGACAGTGGTTCCCCTCCACTTT. V gene TRBV7-2 combines with J gene TRBJ1-6, with TRBD1 identical over 7 bases. The CDR3 is 14 amino acids. Germline loops: CDR1 SGHTA, CDR2 FQGNSA. Trimming removed 3 bases from V and 13 bases from J; junction bases left unmatched: 9.

This clonotype appeared many times. DNA of the CDR3: TGTGCCAGCTCCCTACTAGCGGGGGGGCCGGCTGAGCAGTTCTTC. Encoded protein: CASSLLAGGPAEQFF. The chain links TRBV12-3 or TRBV12-4 to TRBJ2-1; 13 bases are a match to TRBD2. CDR3 length: 15 residues. Trimming cost V 8 bases and J 9 bases; bases outside gene matches: 10.

This clonotype has only a few counts. The V gene is TRBV2, the J gene TRBJ2-3, with 7 positions matching TRBD2. The CDR3 is made up of 16 amino acids. Germline V CDR1 and CDR2: SNHLY, FYNNEI. The V gene end was trimmed by 4 bases and the J gene end by 8 bases; junction bases not matched to a gene: 15. The CDR3 is CASSAQVLASPGTQYF. For the CDR3, the DNA is TGTGCCAGCAGTGCACAAGTACTAGCGAGTCCGGGTACGCAGTATTTT.

This clonotype was seen only once. The chain uses TRBV11-3 and TRBJ2-2; no definite D call. This CDR3 is 13 amino acids long. CDR1 and CDR2 (germline): SGHNT, YENEEA. Between the trimmed V and J ends, which lost 4 bases and 6 bases, there was a span of 9 bases. This chain's CDR3 is CASSSSGPGELFF. DNA for the CDR3: TGTGCCAGCAGCTCCAGTGGTCCCGGGGAGCTGTTTTTT.

This clonotype was seen only a few times. The chain links TRBV7-9 to TRBJ2-5; D possibly matches TRBD1 or TRBD2 (5 bases each). Germline values: CDR1 SEHNR, CDR2 FQNEAQ (reference sequence). The CDR3 spans 15 residues. Deletions cut 5 bases from V and 5 bases from J, with 18 bases between. CDR3 protein: CASSPPGPNRETQYF. CDR3 DNA: TGTGCCAGCAGCCCTCCGGGACCCAACCGGGAGACCCAGTACTTC.

The chain uses TRBV12-3 or TRBV12-4 and TRBJ2-5; D uncertain. Trimming stripped 8 bases from V and 1 base from J, with 14 bases between. The CDR3 totals 14 residues. DNA of the CDR3: TGTGCCAGCGGTGTAATGGGTGTCCAAGAGACCCAGTACTTC. Amino acid sequence: CASGVMGVQETQYF.

This clonotype was counted between two and nine times. The V call is TRBV20-1, the J call TRBJ2-5; 8 bases fit TRBD2. CDR3 length: 13 residues. Germline loops: CDR1 DFQATT, CDR2 SNEGSKA (reference sequence). Trimming at V came to 4 bases and at J to 2 bases, leaving 3 bases not matched to a gene. The CDR3, as DNA: TGCAGTGCTAATAGCGGGGATCAAGAGACCCAGTACTTC. The encoded protein is CSANSGDQETQYF.

The chain couples TRBV7-2 to TRBJ1-1, with TRBD1 matching over 7 bases. The CDR3 loop spans 16 amino acids. Germline CDR1 SGHTA, CDR2 FQGNSA. The trim removed 3 bases at V and 5 bases at J, leaving 12 bases unmatched. This chain's CDR3 is CASSFTADRVGTEAFF. CDR3 coding DNA: TGTGCCAGCAGCTTCACTGCAGACAGGGTAGGGACTGAAGCTTTCTTT.

This clonotype was seen a handful of times. The chain is built from TRBV6-5 and TRBJ1-1, with a possible D match to TRBD1 (5 bases). The germline V gene has CDR1 MNHEY and CDR2 SVGAGI. V lost 0 bases to trimming and J lost 3 bases, with 14 bases between them. This CDR3 has 16 amino acids. The CDR3 loop reads CASSYSSGRRDTEAFF. CDR3 DNA: TGTGCCAGCAGTTACTCGTCGGGCCGCAGGGACACTGAAGCTTTCTTT.

This clonotype has only a few counts. This chain joins TRBV27 and TRBJ2-2; 8 bases align to TRBD1. CDR1 and CDR2 (germline): MNHEY, SMNVEV (reference sequence). The CDR3 loop spans 14 amino acids. V shed 5 bases and J 6 bases; nucleotides not matched to a gene: 5. In DNA, the CDR3 is TGTGCCAGCAGTCCAGGGGGCCTGGCCGGGGAGCTGTTTTTT. The encoded protein is CASSPGGLAGELFF.

This clonotype turned up a few times. The V call is TRBV10-3, the J call TRBJ2-3; the match to TRBD2 covers 9 bases. J was trimmed by 10 bases and V by 0 bases; bases with no gene match: 14. This CDR3 has 17 residues. Per the germline V gene, CDR1 is ENHRY and CDR2 is SYGVKD. The CDR3 nucleotides are TGTGCCATCAGTGAGTCGAAGGGTAGCGGGGGCCCCGAGGCGCAGTATTTT. Translating it yields CAISESKGSGGPEAQYF.

The chain is built from TRBV7-2 and TRBJ2-7, with D maybe TRBD1 (5 bases). Germline lookup yields CDR1 SGHTA and CDR2 FQGNSA. Between the trimmed V and J ends, which lost 5 bases and 5 bases, there was a span of 13 bases. The CDR3 runs to 13 residues. DNA of the CDR3: TGTGCCAGCAGCGGCAGGGTCGCCCACGAGCAGTACTTC. Its protein is CASSGRVAHEQYF.

At least ten counts were recorded for this clonotype. The J gene is TRBJ2-5, the V gene TRBV4-2, with D possibly being TRBD2 (5 bases). This CDR3 has 14 residues. Trimming took off 0 bases at V and 5 bases at J, with 10 bases between the two ends. CDR1 is LGHNA, CDR2 YNFKEQ, per germline. CDR3 sequence (DNA): TGTGCCAGCAGCCAAGAGGCGGGTCGGGAGACCCAGTACTTC. This codes for CASSQEAGRETQYF.

The gene calls are TRBV4-3 and TRBJ2-3, with 8 bases identical to TRBD1. CDR3 length: 15 amino acids. The V segment lost 4 bases and the J segment 6 bases; nucleotides outside the gene matches: 9. Germline V gene data show CDR1 as LGHNA and CDR2 as YSLEER. CDR3 amino acids: CASSRTGPQMDTQYF. The CDR3, as DNA: TGCGCCAGCAGCCGGACAGGGCCCCAGATGGATACGCAGTATTTT.

This clonotype was counted a few times. This chain connects TRBV15 to TRBJ1-1; 9 bases map to TRBD1. The germline V gene encodes CDR1 LNHNV and CDR2 YYDKDF (reference sequence). CDR3 size: 16 residues. With V trimmed by 0 bases and J by 1 base, 3 bases remained unmatched. CDR3 loop: CATSRDPGQGNTEAFF. CDR3 coding DNA: TGTGCCACCAGCAGAGATCCGGGACAGGGGAACACTGAAGCTTTCTTT.

This clonotype is a singleton in its sample. The rearrangement links TRBV3-1 to TRBJ1-3; 8 bases are a match to TRBD1. With V trimmed by 4 bases and J by 2 bases, 13 bases remained unmatched. The CDR3 is made up of 18 amino acids. The germline CDR1 and CDR2 sequences are LGHDT and YNNKEL (reference sequence). As DNA, the CDR3 is TGTGCCAGCAGCCGAGGACAGGGTAGGATCATCGCTGGAAACACCATATATTTT. Residues: CASSRGQGRIIAGNTIYF. The full variable domain, rest sourced from reference TRBV3-1 and TRBJ1-3, is DTAVSQTPKYLVTQMGNDKSIKCEQNLGHDTMYWYKQDSKKFLKIMFSYNNKELIINETVPNRFSPKSPDKAHLNLHINSLELGDSAVYFCASSRGQGRIIAGNTIYFGEGSWLTVV.

This sequence joins TRBV7-8 and TRBJ2-4; D remains unclear. Germline V gene data show CDR1 as SGHVS and CDR2 as FQNEAQ. The CDR3 length is 11 residues. V was trimmed by 2 bases and J by 9 bases, leaving 5 bases between them. CDR3 sequence reads: CASSLSRIQYF. Written as DNA, the CDR3 is TGTGCCAGCAGCTTAAGTCGCATTCAGTACTTC.

This clonotype was seen a handful of times. V gene TRBV20-1 combines with J gene TRBJ1-2; the D gene is possibly TRBD1 (6 bases). V gave up 4 bases and J gave up 4 bases, with 13 bases separating them. CDR3 length: 13 amino acids. The V gene's germline CDR1 is DFQATT and CDR2 SNEGSKA (reference sequence). Here the CDR3 reads CSATGGQSYGYTF. The CDR3 DNA follows: TGCAGTGCTACTGGTGGACAGTCCTATGGCTACACCTTC.

This clonotype occurred many times. The chain combines TRBV20-1 with TRBJ2-3; possible D gene TRBD1, 6 bases. CDR3 length: 13 residues. With 3 bases removed from V and 3 bases from J, the gap between germline ends came to 10 bases. Germline V gene sequence: CDR1 DFQATT, CDR2 SNEGSKA (reference sequence). The chain's CDR3 is CSASSTGTDTQYF. CDR3 bases: TGCAGTGCTAGCTCTACAGGGACAGATACGCAGTATTTT.

The chain is built from TRBV7-2 and TRBJ1-5, with TRBD1 matching 7 bases. Trimming removed 5 bases from V and 7 bases from J; junction bases left unmatched: 8. The CDR3 runs to 14 residues. CDR1 SGHTA and CDR2 FQGNSA come from the germline V gene. The CDR3 sequence: CASSLRQGLQPQHF. CDR3 coding DNA: TGTGCCAGCAGCCTCAGACAGGGCTTGCAGCCCCAGCATTTT.

This sequence joins TRBV6-2 or TRBV6-3 and TRBJ1-5; D possibly corresponds to TRBD1 (6 bases). This CDR3 region has 15 residues. Germline V gene lookup returns CDR1 MNHEY and CDR2 SVGEGT. V gave up 5 bases and J gave up 2 bases, with 13 bases separating them. CDR3 nucleotides: TGTGCCAGCAGTAAACAGGGTATTCGCAATCAGCCCCAGCATTTT. Encoded protein: CASSKQGIRNQPQHF.

This chain links TRBV4-1 with TRBJ1-5, with 7 bases aligning to TRBD1. Germline V lookup: CDR1 MGHRA, CDR2 YSYEKL. With 3 bases clipped from V and 7 bases from J, the junction kept 6 bases outside the gene matches. This CDR3 contains 14 residues. The DNA of the CDR3 is TGCGCCAGCAGCCACCGACAGGGCCACCAGCCCCAGCATTTT. Amino acid sequence: CASSHRQGHQPQHF.

The chain has TRBV5-1 and TRBJ1-5; 8 bases line up with TRBD1. The CDR3 length is 15 residues. The germline V gene encodes CDR1 SGHRS and CDR2 YFSETQ. V lost 4 bases to trimming and J lost 4 bases; unmatched junction nucleotides: 7. In DNA form, the CDR3 reads TGCGCCAGCAGCACCGGGACAGGTTCGAATCAGCCCCAGCATTTT. As protein: CASSTGTGSNQPQHF.

This clonotype came up once. The J gene is TRBJ1-5, the V gene TRBV12-3 or TRBV12-4, with TRBD1 matching 9 bases. J lost 5 bases, V lost 5 bases, and 10 bases had no gene match. CDR3 length equals 16 residues. The CDR3 spells CASSQARGQGYQPQHF. CDR3 DNA sequence: TGTGCCAGCAGTCAGGCCAGGGGACAGGGATATCAGCCCCAGCATTTT.

The rearrangement links TRBV6-6 to TRBJ1-6; D is unresolved. With 4 bases removed from V and 6 bases from J, the gap between germline ends came to 10 bases. CDR3 length equals 14 residues. CDR1 and CDR2 (germline): MNHNY, SVGAGI (reference sequence). The CDR3 loop is CASSWGRANSPLHF. The CDR3 DNA follows: TGTGCCAGCAGTTGGGGAAGGGCTAATTCACCCCTCCACTTT.

The sample holds many counts of this clonotype. The genes are TRBV4-1 and TRBJ2-2; possible D gene TRBD1, 6 bases. In germline, CDR1 is MGHRA, CDR2 YSYEKL. This CDR3 has 14 amino acids. The V end lost 3 bases, the J end lost 6 bases, and 11 bases lay between the germline ends. Here the CDR3 DNA reads TGCGCCAGCAGCCATTCAGGGGTTGCCGGGGAGCTGTTTTTT. This translates into CASSHSGVAGELFF.